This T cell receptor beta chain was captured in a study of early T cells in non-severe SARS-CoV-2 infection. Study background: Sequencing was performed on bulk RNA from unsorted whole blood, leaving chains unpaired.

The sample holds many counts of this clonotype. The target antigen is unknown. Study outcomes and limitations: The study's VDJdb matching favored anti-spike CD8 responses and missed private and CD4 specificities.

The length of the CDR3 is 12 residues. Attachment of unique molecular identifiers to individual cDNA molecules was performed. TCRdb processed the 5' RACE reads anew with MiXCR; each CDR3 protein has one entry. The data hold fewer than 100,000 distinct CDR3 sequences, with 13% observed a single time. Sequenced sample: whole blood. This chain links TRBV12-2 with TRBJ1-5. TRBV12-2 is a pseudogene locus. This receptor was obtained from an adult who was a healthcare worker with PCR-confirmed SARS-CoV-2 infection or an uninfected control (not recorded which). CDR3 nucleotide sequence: TGTGCAAGTCGCTTAAACAATCAGCCCCAGCATTTT. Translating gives CASRLNNQPQHF.